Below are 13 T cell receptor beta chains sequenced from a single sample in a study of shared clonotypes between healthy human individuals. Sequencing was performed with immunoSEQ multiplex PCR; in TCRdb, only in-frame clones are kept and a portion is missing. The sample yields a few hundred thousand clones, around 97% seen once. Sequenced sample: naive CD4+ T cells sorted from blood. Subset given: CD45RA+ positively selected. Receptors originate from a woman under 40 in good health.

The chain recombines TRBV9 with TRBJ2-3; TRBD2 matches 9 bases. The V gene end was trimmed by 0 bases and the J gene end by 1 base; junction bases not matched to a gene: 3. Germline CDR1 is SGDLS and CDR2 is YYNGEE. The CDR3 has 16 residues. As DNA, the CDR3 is TGTGCCAGCAGCGTAGAGGGACTAGCAGGCACAGATACGCAGTATTTT. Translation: CASSVEGLAGTDTQYF.

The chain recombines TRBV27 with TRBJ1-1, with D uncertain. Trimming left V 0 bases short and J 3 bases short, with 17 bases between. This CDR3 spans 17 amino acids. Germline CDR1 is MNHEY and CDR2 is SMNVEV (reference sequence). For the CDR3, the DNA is TGTGCCAGCAGTTTATCGAAGGTCCCGGCAGCACACACTGAAGCTTTCTTT. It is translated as CASSLSKVPAAHTEAFF.

This CDR3 is CASSFLSIQETQYF. CDR3 DNA: TGTGCCAGCAGTTTTCTTTCGATCCAAGAGACCCAGTACTTC. The chain links TRBV28 to TRBJ2-5; D unresolved. CDR1 and CDR2 (germline): MDHEN, SYDVKM. V was cut by 3 bases and J by 1 base, with 9 bases left in between. The CDR3 spans 14 residues.

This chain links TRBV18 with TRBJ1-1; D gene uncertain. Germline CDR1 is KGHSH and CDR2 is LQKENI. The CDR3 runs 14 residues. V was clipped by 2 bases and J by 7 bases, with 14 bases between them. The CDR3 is CASSPYAGRNEAFF. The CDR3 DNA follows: TGTGCCAGCTCACCATACGCCGGGAGGAATGAAGCTTTCTTT.

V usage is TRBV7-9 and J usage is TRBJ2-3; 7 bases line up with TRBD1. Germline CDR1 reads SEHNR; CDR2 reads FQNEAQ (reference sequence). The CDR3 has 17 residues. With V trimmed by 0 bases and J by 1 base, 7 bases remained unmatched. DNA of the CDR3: TGTGCCAGCAGCTTAGCACTACAGGGGATGGGCACAGATACGCAGTATTTT. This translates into CASSLALQGMGTDTQYF.

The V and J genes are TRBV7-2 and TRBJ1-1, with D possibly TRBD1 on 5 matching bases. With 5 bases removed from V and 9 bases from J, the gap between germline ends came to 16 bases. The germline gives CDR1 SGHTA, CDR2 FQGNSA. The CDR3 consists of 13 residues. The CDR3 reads CASSTQGDGQAFF. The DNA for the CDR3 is TGTGCCAGCAGCACCCAGGGTGATGGCCAAGCTTTCTTT.

The CDR3 bases are TGCGCCAGCAGCTTCTTCCCGGATGATGCCTATGGCTACACCTTC. Protein sequence: CASSFFPDDAYGYTF. This chain uses TRBV5-1 with TRBJ1-2, with no clear D. The V gene lost 2 bases and the J gene lost 4 bases, with 15 bases spanning the gap. The germline CDR1 and CDR2 sequences are SGHRS and YFSETQ. The CDR3 length is 15 residues.

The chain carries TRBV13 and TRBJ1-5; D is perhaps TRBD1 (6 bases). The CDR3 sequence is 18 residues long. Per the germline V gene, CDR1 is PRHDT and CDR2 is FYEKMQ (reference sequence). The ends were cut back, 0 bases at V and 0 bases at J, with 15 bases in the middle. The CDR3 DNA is TGTGCCAGCAGCTTAGGCGGGGGGCCGCAGTATAGCAATCAGCCCCAGCATTTT. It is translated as CASSLGGGPQYSNQPQHF. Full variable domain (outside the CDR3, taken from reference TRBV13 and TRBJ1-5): AAGVIQSPRHLIKEKRETATLKCYPIPRHDTVYWYQQGPGQDPQFLISFYEKMQSDKGSIPDRFSAQQFSDYHSELNMSSLELGDSALYFCASSLGGGPQYSNQPQHFGDGTRLSIL.

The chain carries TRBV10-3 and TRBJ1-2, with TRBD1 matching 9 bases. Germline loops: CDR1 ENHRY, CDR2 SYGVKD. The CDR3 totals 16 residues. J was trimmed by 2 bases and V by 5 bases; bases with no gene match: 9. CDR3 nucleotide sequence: TGTGCCATCAGTCCGGACGGGGGGACAGGGAACTATGGCTACACCTTC. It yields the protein CAISPDGGTGNYGYTF.

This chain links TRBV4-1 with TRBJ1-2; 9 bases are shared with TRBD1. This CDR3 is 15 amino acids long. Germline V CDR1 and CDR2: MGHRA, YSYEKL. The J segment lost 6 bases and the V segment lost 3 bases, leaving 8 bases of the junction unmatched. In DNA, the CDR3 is TGCGCCAGCAGCCACCCTGGACAGGGGAAGGATGGCTACACCTTC. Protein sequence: CASSHPGQGKDGYTF.

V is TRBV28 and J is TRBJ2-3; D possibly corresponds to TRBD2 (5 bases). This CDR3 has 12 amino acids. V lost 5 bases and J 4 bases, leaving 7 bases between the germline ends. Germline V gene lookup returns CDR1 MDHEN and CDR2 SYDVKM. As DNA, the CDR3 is TGTGCCAGCAGTAGCGGTGCAGATACGCAGTATTTT. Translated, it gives CASSSGADTQYF.

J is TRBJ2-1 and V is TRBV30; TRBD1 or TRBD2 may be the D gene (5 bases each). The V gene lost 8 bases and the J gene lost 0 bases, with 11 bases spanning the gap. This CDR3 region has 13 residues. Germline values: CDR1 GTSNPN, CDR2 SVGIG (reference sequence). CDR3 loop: CASREPSYNEQFF. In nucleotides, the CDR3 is TGTGCCAGCAGGGAGCCCTCCTACAATGAGCAGTTCTTC.

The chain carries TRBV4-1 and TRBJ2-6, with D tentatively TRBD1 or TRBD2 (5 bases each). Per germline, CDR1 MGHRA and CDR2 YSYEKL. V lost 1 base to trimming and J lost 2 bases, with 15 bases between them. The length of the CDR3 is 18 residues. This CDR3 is CASSQVGAMGAGANVLTF. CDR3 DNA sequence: TGCGCCAGCAGCCAAGTAGGGGCTATGGGGGCTGGGGCCAACGTCCTGACTTTC.